The next 31 T cell receptor beta chains were all read from a single sample in a study of PD-1 blockade in classical Hodgkin lymphoma. Documented time point: cycle 4 day 1 (C4D1), after 5 to 7 weeks of nivolumab. Autologous stem cell transplantation was followed by relapse in every patient, and brentuximab vedotin exposure varied. This table comes from immunoSEQ multiplex PCR, and its TCRdb copy is limited to in-frame clones, with some not included. The data show roughly 50,000 clones, more than 75% seen once. Sequencing used peripheral blood mononuclear cells (PBMCs), obtained before the fourth cycle of nivolumab. The receptors derive from a human donor with classical Hodgkin lymphoma.

The rearrangement links TRBV27 to TRBJ1-4, with D unresolved. V gave up 4 bases and J gave up 13 bases, with 10 bases separating them. The germline V gene encodes CDR1 MNHEY and CDR2 SMNVEV (reference sequence). The CDR3 covers 11 residues. For the CDR3, the DNA is TGTGCCAGCAGTTCCGGCATCGGACTGTTTTTT. This codes for CASSSGIGLFF.

This chain uses TRBV4-3 with TRBJ2-7; 7 bases map to TRBD2. The CDR3 consists of 15 residues. V shed 1 base and J 7 bases; nucleotides not matched to a gene: 10. Germline values: CDR1 LGHNA, CDR2 YSLEER. CDR3 in DNA: TGCGCCAGCAGCCAAGTAGCGGGCGTCAGGGTGGAGCAGTACTTC. It is translated as CASSQVAGVRVEQYF.

This sequence joins TRBV15 and TRBJ2-2; 7 bases match TRBD2. Germline V CDR1 and CDR2: LNHNV, YYDKDF (reference sequence). The CDR3 covers 16 residues. The V segment lost 1 base and the J segment 1 base; nucleotides outside the gene matches: 3. The CDR3 DNA sequence: TGTGCCACCAGCAGAGGGTCTAGCGGGAACACCGGGGAGCTGTTTTTT. Protein: CATSRGSSGNTGELFF.

This clone was picked up one time. V usage is TRBV6-5 and J usage is TRBJ2-7; weak D call: TRBD1 (6 bases). The CDR3 extends over 13 amino acids. CDR1 and CDR2 from the germline V gene are MNHEY and SVGAGI. Trimming removed 10 bases from V and 2 bases from J, with 15 bases in between. The CDR3 DNA follows: TGTGCCACCAAGGGACATCACACCTACGAGCAGTACTTC. The encoded protein is CATKGHHTYEQYF.

This clone has only one observation. The chain links TRBV28 to TRBJ1-1, with TRBD1 identical over 10 bases. The CDR3 sequence is 16 residues long. Unmatched junction bases numbered 3, after V lost 1 base and J lost 1 base. Germline CDR1 and CDR2: MDHEN and SYDVKM. CDR3 region: CASSLSGQGWNTEAFF. CDR3 sequence (DNA): TGTGCCAGCAGTTTATCGGGACAGGGGTGGAACACTGAAGCTTTCTTT.

This sequence joins TRBV4-2 and TRBJ2-7, with a tentative D call TRBD2 (6 bases). The V gene's germline CDR1 is LGHNA and CDR2 YNFKEQ. V gave up 4 bases and J gave up 7 bases, with 17 bases separating them. The CDR3 loop spans 14 amino acids. CDR3 loop: CASSLGLTQREQYF. The CDR3 nucleotides are TGTGCCAGCAGCCTCGGACTAACCCAGAGGGAGCAGTACTTC.

The V gene is TRBV10-3, the J gene TRBJ1-5; D not certain. The CDR3 totals 14 residues. The germline V gene encodes CDR1 ENHRY and CDR2 SYGVKD. V lost 3 bases and J 2 bases, leaving 8 bases between the germline ends. CDR3 in DNA: TGTGCCATCAGTGAAGGTGGGGGCAATCAGCCCCAGCATTTT. It specifies CAISEGGGNQPQHF.

The rearrangement uses TRBV28 and TRBJ2-7; possible D gene TRBD1, 6 bases. Germline loops: CDR1 MDHEN, CDR2 SYDVKM. The V end lost 6 bases, the J end lost 5 bases, and 14 bases lay between the germline ends. This CDR3 region has 13 residues. The CDR3 region is CASRLQGFNEQYF. In nucleotides, the CDR3 is TGTGCCAGCAGACTTCAGGGGTTCAACGAGCAGTACTTC.

The V call is TRBV28, the J call TRBJ2-5, with D perhaps matching TRBD1 (6 bases). The V end was cut by 2 bases, the J end by 5 bases, with 15 bases between. The CDR3 consists of 15 residues. The germline V gene encodes CDR1 MDHEN and CDR2 SYDVKM. The CDR3 DNA follows: TGTGCCAGCAGTTTAGGGGCAGGGGTTGGGGAGACCCAGTACTTC. This sequence encodes CASSLGAGVGETQYF.

This chain joins TRBV6-5 and TRBJ1-6; TRBD1 agrees at 7 bases. The germline V gene encodes CDR1 MNHEY and CDR2 SVGAGI. The CDR3 is 15 residues long. The trim removed 7 bases at V and 5 bases at J, leaving 8 bases unmatched. CDR3 residues: CASKPPQGDNSPLHF. The CDR3 region has the DNA TGTGCCAGCAAACCCCCCCAGGGGGATAATTCACCCCTCCACTTT.

This chain joins TRBV29-1 and TRBJ2-5; no definite D call. Germline-derived CDR1 and CDR2 are SQVTM and ANQGSEA. The CDR3 is made up of 13 amino acids. The germline V and J ends were trimmed by 6 bases and 0 bases, with 11 bases remaining between them. The CDR3 region is CSVAPKYQETQYF. The CDR3 DNA reads as TGCAGCGTGGCCCCTAAGTACCAAGAGACCCAGTACTTC.

This clone was counted once. The V and J genes are TRBV4-3 and TRBJ2-1; tentatively, D is TRBD2 (5 bases). Germline V CDR1 and CDR2: LGHNA, YSLEER. The V end was cut by 3 bases, the J end by 3 bases, with 15 bases between. The CDR3 loop spans 16 amino acids. The CDR3 DNA is TGCGCCAGCAGCCAGGACTCTTTGGGAAACTACAATGAGCAGTTCTTC. It encodes CASSQDSLGNYNEQFF.

CDR3 residues: CASSGETGVNSPLHF. The CDR3 coding sequence is TGTGCCAGCAGCGGCGAGACAGGGGTGAATTCACCCCTCCACTTT. The rearrangement joins TRBV9 to TRBJ1-6; 8 bases are a match to TRBD1. This CDR3 spans 15 amino acids. V lost 3 bases, J lost 7 bases, and 6 bases stayed unmatched. The germline gives CDR1 SGDLS, CDR2 YYNGEE.

The gene calls are TRBV19 and TRBJ1-1; D possibly corresponds to TRBD1 (5 bases). The CDR3 length is 14 residues. The V and J ends lost 6 bases and 5 bases respectively, with 16 bases between them. The germline V gene has CDR1 LNHDA and CDR2 SQIVND (reference sequence). The CDR3 reads CASRNHAGKTEAFF. The CDR3 DNA reads TGTGCCAGTAGGAATCATGCAGGGAAGACTGAAGCTTTCTTT.

The genes are TRBV5-1 and TRBJ2-3; TRBD1 aligns across 10 bases. Germline V gene lookup returns CDR1 SGHRS and CDR2 YFSETQ. Trimming removed 4 bases from V and 5 bases from J; junction bases left unmatched: 4. This CDR3 comprises 14 residues. The CDR3 nucleotides read TGCGCCAGCAGCCCTGGGACAGGGGTAGATACGCAGTATTTT. Protein product: CASSPGTGVDTQYF.

The chain recombines TRBV7-8 with TRBJ2-5; 9 bases map to TRBD2. The CDR3 is 16 residues long. The ends lost 1 base at V and 1 base at J; junction bases unmatched: 4. Germline values: CDR1 SGHVS, CDR2 FQNEAQ. CDR3 nucleotide sequence: TGTGCCAGCAGCTTAGGGGCGGGAGGGGTCCAAGAGACCCAGTACTTC. It yields the protein CASSLGAGGVQETQYF.

The chain combines TRBV5-4 with TRBJ2-1; D is uncertain. With 4 bases removed from V and 1 base from J, the gap between germline ends came to 9 bases. The CDR3 totals 14 residues. In germline, CDR1 is SGHNT, CDR2 YYREEE (reference sequence). CDR3 bases: TGTGCCAGCAGCGGACGGCCGTCCTACAATGAGCAGTTCTTC. It yields the protein CASSGRPSYNEQFF.

The chain couples TRBV15 to TRBJ2-1, with a possible D match to TRBD2 (6 bases). Germline V gene lookup returns CDR1 LNHNV and CDR2 YYDKDF (reference sequence). V was clipped by 0 bases and J by 6 bases, with 12 bases between them. The length of the CDR3 is 15 residues. The CDR3 loop reads CATSRDTSSSNEQFF. The DNA of the CDR3 is TGTGCCACCAGCAGAGATACTAGCTCCAGCAATGAGCAGTTCTTC.

The rearrangement uses TRBV7-9 and TRBJ1-1; a weak D match, TRBD1 (5 bases). Per the germline V gene, CDR1 is SEHNR and CDR2 is FQNEAQ (reference sequence). The V and J ends lost 5 bases and 2 bases respectively, with 12 bases between them. The CDR3 runs to 14 residues. The DNA of the CDR3 is TGTGCCAGCAGCGCAGGGTTTGGAAACACTGAAGCTTTCTTT. Protein sequence: CASSAGFGNTEAFF. Full variable domain (rest looked up from reference TRBV7-9 and TRBJ1-1): DTGVSQNPRHKITKRGQNVTFRCDPISEHNRLYWYRQTLGQGPEFLTYFQNEAQLEKSRLLSDRFSAERPKGSFSTLEIQRTEQGDSAMYLCASSAGFGNTEAFFGQGTRLTVV.

CDR3 amino acids: CASGRGTSGRYNEQFF. DNA of the CDR3: TGTGCTAGTGGGCGCGGGACTAGCGGGAGATACAATGAGCAGTTCTTC. The J gene is TRBJ2-1, the V gene TRBV12-5; 14 nucleotides agree with TRBD2. The CDR3 runs 16 residues. Per the germline V gene, CDR1 is LGHNT and CDR2 is FRNRAP. Trimming took 6 bases from V and 4 from J; bases not matched to a gene: 5.

In its sample, this clone was seen once. V usage is TRBV13 and J usage is TRBJ1-4; D is undetermined. This CDR3 spans 14 amino acids. Per germline, CDR1 PRHDT and CDR2 FYEKMQ (reference sequence). V gave up 1 base and J gave up 8 bases, with 11 bases separating them. CDR3 loop: CASSLVSNREKLFF. CDR3 sequence (DNA): TGTGCCAGCAGCTTAGTGTCGAATAGGGAAAAACTGTTTTTT. The variable domain in full, with the rest retrieved from reference TRBV13 and TRBJ1-4, is AAGVIQSPRHLIKEKRETATLKCYPIPRHDTVYWYQQGPGQDPQFLISFYEKMQSDKGSIPDRFSAQQFSDYHSELNMSSLELGDSALYFCASSLVSNREKLFFGSGTQLSVL.

This clone was seen once. The chain carries TRBV7-9 and TRBJ2-3; TRBD2 matches 9 bases. This CDR3 comprises 16 residues. With 2 bases clipped from V and 3 bases from J, the junction kept 6 bases outside the gene matches. Germline assignment: CDR1 SEHNR and CDR2 FQNEAQ (reference sequence). CDR3 sequence: CASSLWGSGSTDTQYF. CDR3 nucleotide sequence: TGTGCCAGCAGCTTATGGGGTAGCGGGAGTACAGATACGCAGTATTTT. The variable domain in full, with the rest retrieved from reference TRBV7-9 and TRBJ2-3, is DTGVSQNPRHKITKRGQNVTFRCDPISEHNRLYWYRQTLGQGPEFLTYFQNEAQLEKSRLLSDRFSAERPKGSFSTLEIQRTEQGDSAMYLCASSLWGSGSTDTQYFGPGTRLTVL.

The J gene is TRBJ2-2, the V gene TRBV11-3; 11 bases line up with TRBD1. Germline V gene lookup returns CDR1 SGHNT and CDR2 YENEEA. The V gene end was trimmed by 4 bases and the J gene end by 5 bases; junction bases not matched to a gene: 3. This CDR3 contains 15 residues. The CDR3 DNA follows: TGTGCCAGCAGCTCCGGGACAGGGGGGACCGGGGAGCTGTTTTTT. Translation gives CASSSGTGGTGELFF.

The DNA for the CDR3 is TGTGCCAGCAGTCTCAGGGGGGATGGCTACACCTTC. This codes for CASSLRGDGYTF. The chain employs TRBV28 and TRBJ1-2; 7 bases are shared with TRBD1. CDR1 and CDR2 from the germline V gene are MDHEN and SYDVKM. The CDR3 runs 12 residues. The V and J ends lost 5 bases and 6 bases, in that order; junction bases with no gene match: 3.

This clone was detected once. The rearrangement uses TRBV19 and TRBJ2-3, with TRBD2 matching over 9 bases. Germline V CDR1 and CDR2: LNHDA, SQIVND (reference sequence). Germline trimming cut 3 bases from V and 7 bases from J; bases unmatched to any gene: 8. CDR3 length: 15 amino acids. The CDR3 DNA follows: TGTGCCAGTAGTATCGATCCTAGCGGGAAGTATACGCAGTATTTT. The encoded protein is CASSIDPSGKYTQYF. Full variable domain (missing parts from reference TRBV19 and TRBJ2-3): DGGITQSPKYLFRKEGQNVTLSCEQNLNHDAMYWYRQDPGQGLRLIYYSQIVNDFQKGDIAEGYSVSREKKESFPLTVTSAQKNPTAFYLCASSIDPSGKYTQYFGPGTRLTVL.

J is TRBJ2-1 and V is TRBV27; 10 nucleotides line up with TRBD2. The CDR3 has 14 amino acids. V was clipped by 4 bases and J by 7 bases; unmatched bases: 4. Looked up from germline, CDR1 is MNHEY and CDR2 is SMNVEV (reference sequence). CDR3 nucleotides: TGTGCCAGCAGTTCGGGACTAGCGTGGAATGAGCAGTTCTTC. Translation gives CASSSGLAWNEQFF.

The CDR3 protein is CASSLAGTVGNTIYF. CDR3 sequence (DNA): TGTGCCAGCAGCTTAGCGGGGACAGTTGGAAACACCATATATTTT. The chain uses TRBV7-9 and TRBJ1-3, with TRBD1 identical over 7 bases. CDR3 length: 15 amino acids. Germline CDR1 is SEHNR and CDR2 is FQNEAQ (reference sequence). V shed 0 bases and J 3 bases; nucleotides not matched to a gene: 2.

The chain employs TRBV13 and TRBJ2-5; D is possibly TRBD1 (6 bases). In germline, CDR1 is PRHDT, CDR2 FYEKMQ (reference sequence). V lost 2 bases, J lost 4 bases, and 11 bases lay in between. The CDR3 consists of 14 residues. CDR3 in DNA: TGTGCCAGCAGCTTACCAGGGGTGGGAGAGACCCAGTACTTC. Translation gives CASSLPGVGETQYF.

J is TRBJ2-2 and V is TRBV6-6, with 7 bases matching TRBD1. The V gene's germline CDR1 is MNHNY and CDR2 SVGAGI (reference sequence). J lost 1 base, V lost 5 bases, and 1 base had no gene match. There are 14 residues in the CDR3. The CDR3 sequence is CASSRTGNTGELFF. The CDR3 DNA sequence: TGTGCCAGCAGTCGGACAGGGAACACCGGGGAGCTGTTTTTT.

The J gene is TRBJ2-1, the V gene TRBV28; TRBD2 is a possible D gene (6 bases). Germline V gene data show CDR1 as MDHEN and CDR2 as SYDVKM. The CDR3 runs 15 residues. The germline V and J ends were trimmed by 5 bases and 2 bases, with 13 bases remaining between them. CDR3 DNA sequence: TGTGCCAGCAGTCCCCGGGACTGGCCCTACAATGAGCAGTTCTTC. It codes for CASSPRDWPYNEQFF.

For the CDR3, the DNA is TGCGCCAGCAGTGGGGAGGTCGAGCAGTACTTC. Encoded protein: CASSGEVEQYF. This chain joins TRBV10-2 and TRBJ2-7; possibly TRBD2 for D (6 bases). The CDR3 runs to 11 residues. Looked up from germline, CDR1 is WSHSY and CDR2 is SAAADI. V lost 4 bases and J lost 6, with 7 bases in between.